The present T cell receptor beta chain was sequenced within a study of T cells after yellow fever vaccination. Study outcomes and limitations: Weaker, the secondary response peaked sooner, at day 5 versus 15.

This clonotype was picked up many times. The V end was cut by 1 base, the J end by 6 bases, with 10 bases between. The CDR3 is made up of 13 amino acids. Germline loops: CDR1 LNHDA, CDR2 SQIVND (reference sequence). 5'RACE template switching produced TCR cDNA carrying a universal primer site and UMIs. TCRdb re-called the 5' RACE reads with MiXCR, one entry per CDR3 protein. This sample has around 46,000 distinct CDR3 sequences, with 6.8% found just once. The chain is built from TRBV19 and TRBJ2-7, with D perhaps TRBD2 (6 bases). The TCR was taken from a man between 25 and 39 years old who received the YFV17D yellow fever vaccine. Sequencing was performed on CD8+ T cells not binding an NS4B(214-222) dextramer, sorted from PBMCs, taken 45 days after the yellow fever booster vaccination. The CDR3, as DNA: TGTGCCAGTAGTATAGCGGGAGAGGGCGAGCAGTACTTC. This translates into CASSIAGEGEQYF.